What follows describes a single T cell receptor beta chain. What it binds is unknown. This entry is derived from a study of Ad26.COV2.S vaccination and SARS-CoV-2 variants. Points from the study as a whole: Reportedly, spike-specific CD8+ and CD4+ T cell responses achieved substantial breadth once vaccination had taken place. Spike-specific TCR breadth ran higher among vaccine recipients than placebo recipients.

Treatment specified: some 20 received Ad26.COV2.S at low or high dose, single or two shots; about 5 received placebo; per-sample allocation not given. At day 63 after the first vaccine or placebo injection, samples were drawn. V was trimmed by 4 bases and J by 5 bases, leaving 11 bases between them. The CDR3 extends over 14 amino acids. Per germline, CDR1 KGHSY and CDR2 FQNENV. Generated by immunoSEQ multiplex PCR, the TCRdb table keeps only in-frame clones and is missing some. This sample yields about 470,000 clones, of which 90% are seen a single time; about 4.5% belongs to the top ten. This chain joins TRBV16 and TRBJ2-2; TRBD1 is a possible D gene (6 bases). The specimen comprised peripheral blood, sampled in a trial of Ad26.COV2.S vaccine versus placebo. The TCR comes from a person aged 18-60 years who received the Ad26.COV2.S COVID-19 vaccine or a placebo. CDR3 region: CASSRARGTGELFF. The CDR3 region has the DNA TGTGCCAGCAGCCGGGCCAGGGGAACCGGGGAGCTGTTTTTT.